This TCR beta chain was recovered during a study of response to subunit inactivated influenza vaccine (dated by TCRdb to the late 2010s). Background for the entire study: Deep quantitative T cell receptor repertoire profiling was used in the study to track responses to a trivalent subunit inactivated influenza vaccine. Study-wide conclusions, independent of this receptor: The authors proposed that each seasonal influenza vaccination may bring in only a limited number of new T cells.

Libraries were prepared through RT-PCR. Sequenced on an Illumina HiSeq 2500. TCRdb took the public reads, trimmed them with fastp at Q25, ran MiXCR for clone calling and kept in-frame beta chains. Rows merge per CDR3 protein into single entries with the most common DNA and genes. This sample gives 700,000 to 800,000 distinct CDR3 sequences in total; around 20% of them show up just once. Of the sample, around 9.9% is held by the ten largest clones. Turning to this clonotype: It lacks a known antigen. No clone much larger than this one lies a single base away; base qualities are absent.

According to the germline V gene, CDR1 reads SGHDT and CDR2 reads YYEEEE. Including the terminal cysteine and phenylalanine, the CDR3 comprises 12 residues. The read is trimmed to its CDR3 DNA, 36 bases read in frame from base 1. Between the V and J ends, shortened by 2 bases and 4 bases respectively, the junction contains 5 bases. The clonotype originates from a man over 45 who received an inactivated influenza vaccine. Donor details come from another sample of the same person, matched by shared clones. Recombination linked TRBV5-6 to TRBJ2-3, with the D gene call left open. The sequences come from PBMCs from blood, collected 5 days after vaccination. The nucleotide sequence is TGTGCCAGCAGCTTTACCGCAGATACGCAGTATTTT. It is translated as CASSFTADTQYF. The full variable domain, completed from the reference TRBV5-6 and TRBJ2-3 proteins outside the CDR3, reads DAGVTQSPTHLIKTRGQQVTLRCSPKSGHDTVSWYQQALGQGPQFIFQYYEEEERQRGNFPDRFSGHQFPNYSSELNVNALLLGDSALYLCASSFTADTQYFGPGTRLTVL.